These T cell receptor beta chains were read from a single sample in a study of T-cell memory formation after mild COVID-19. TCRdb independently ran MiXCR on the 5' RACE reads; one entry per CDR3 protein. There are approximately 400,000 distinct CDR3 sequences in the sample; about 24% occur only once, and around 9% lies in the top ten. Material for sequencing was PBMCs or a T cell subset sorted from them (not recorded which). All receptors derive from an adult woman who had mild COVID-19 (a few samples of this study predate the infection). Cell type and time point are not known. Each CDR3 is given with its conserved first and last residue. D genes are given only for firm matches. A row's size may be missing; if present it is once, few, many or a size class.

J gene: TRBJ1-1
V gene: TRBV27
clone size: NA
D gene: NA
CDR3 protein: CASSSRQVGGLDAEAFF
CDR3 DNA: TGTGCCAGCAGTTCCCGACAGGTGGGGGGCTTAGACGCTGAAGCTTTCTTT

J gene: TRBJ2-5
V gene: TRBV6-6
clone size: NA
D gene: NA
CDR3 protein: CASTEGMRETQYF
CDR3 DNA: TGTGCCAGCACCGAGGGGATGCGGGAGACCCAGTACTTC

J gene: TRBJ1-3
V gene: TRBV7-2
clone size: many
D gene: NA
CDR3 protein: CASSIRRSSGNTIYF
CDR3 DNA: TGTGCCAGCAGCATACGACGCTCCTCTGGAAACACCATATATTTT

J gene: TRBJ2-7
V gene: TRBV12-3/TRBV12-4
clone size: few
D gene: NA
CDR3 protein: CASSAGLSSYEQYF
CDR3 DNA: TGTGCCAGCAGCGCGGGACTGAGCTCCTACGAGCAGTACTTC

J gene: TRBJ1-2
V gene: TRBV5-1
clone size: few
D gene: TRBD1
CDR3 protein: CASRQTPGQGAENYGYTF
CDR3 DNA: TGCGCCAGCCGACAAACCCCGGGACAGGGGGCTGAGAACTATGGCTACACCTTC

J gene: TRBJ2-1
V gene: TRBV4-1
clone size: many
D gene: TRBD2
CDR3 protein: CASSPSGGGYNEQFF
CDR3 DNA: TGCGCCAGCAGCCCTAGCGGGGGCGGCTACAATGAGCAGTTCTTC

J gene: TRBJ1-2
V gene: TRBV12-3/TRBV12-4
clone size: NA
D gene: TRBD1
CDR3 protein: CASRKQGAGYGYTF
CDR3 DNA: TGTGCCAGCAGGAAACAGGGGGCTGGCTATGGCTACACCTTC

J gene: TRBJ2-7
V gene: TRBV9
clone size: few
D gene: NA
CDR3 protein: CASSVGRGAYHEQYF
CDR3 DNA: TGTGCCAGCAGCGTAGGGCGGGGCGCCTACCACGAGCAGTACTTC

J gene: TRBJ2-2
V gene: TRBV6-6
clone size: NA
D gene: TRBD2
CDR3 protein: CASSYPISTEVAGTNTGELFF
CDR3 DNA: TGTGCCAGCAGTTACCCGATCTCCACCGAAGTAGCGGGGACCAACACCGGGGAGCTGTTTTTT

J gene: TRBJ2-7
V gene: TRBV27
clone size: NA
D gene: NA
CDR3 protein: CATRDGQGGSYEQYF
CDR3 DNA: TGTGCCACCAGAGACGGGCAGGGGGGTTCCTACGAGCAGTACTTC

J gene: TRBJ2-5
V gene: TRBV9
clone size: NA
D gene: TRBD2
CDR3 protein: CASSVYSGGQETQYF
CDR3 DNA: TGTGCCAGCAGCGTTTATAGCGGGGGCCAAGAGACCCAGTACTTC

J gene: TRBJ2-5
V gene: TRBV7-2
clone size: NA
D gene: TRBD1
CDR3 protein: CASSLDRGPPRETQYF
CDR3 DNA: TGTGCCAGCAGCTTAGACAGGGGACCCCCACGGGAGACCCAGTACTTC

J gene: TRBJ2-5
V gene: TRBV5-1
clone size: few
D gene: NA
CDR3 protein: CASSPPSGASQYF
CDR3 DNA: TGCGCCAGCAGCCCGCCCTCAGGGGCGTCCCAGTACTTC

J gene: TRBJ2-3
V gene: TRBV29-1
clone size: NA
D gene: NA
CDR3 protein: CSVNPHTQYF
CDR3 DNA: TGCAGCGTAAACCCCCATACGCAGTATTTT

J gene: TRBJ2-3
V gene: TRBV7-3
clone size: NA
D gene: TRBD2
CDR3 protein: CASSSSGSGADTQYF
CDR3 DNA: TGTGCCAGCAGCTCTAGCGGGAGTGGGGCAGATACGCAGTATTTT

J gene: TRBJ2-7
V gene: TRBV5-1
clone size: many
D gene: NA
CDR3 protein: CASSLAGNEQYF
CDR3 DNA: TGCGCCAGCAGCTTGGCCGGGAACGAGCAGTACTTC

J gene: TRBJ2-1
V gene: TRBV20-1
clone size: NA
D gene: TRBD2
CDR3 protein: CSASRLAGSSSSYNEQFF
CDR3 DNA: TGCAGTGCTAGCCGACTAGCGGGGTCCTCGAGCTCCTACAATGAGCAGTTCTTC

J gene: TRBJ1-5
V gene: TRBV6-5
clone size: few
D gene: TRBD1
CDR3 protein: CASSRTGTGERPQHF
CDR3 DNA: TGTGCCAGCAGTCGAACCGGGACAGGAGAGAGGCCCCAGCATTTT

J gene: TRBJ2-3
V gene: TRBV30
clone size: NA
D gene: TRBD1
CDR3 protein: CAWSVLRGQTDTQYF
CDR3 DNA: TGTGCCTGGAGTGTACTCAGGGGGCAGACAGATACGCAGTATTTT

J gene: TRBJ2-3
V gene: TRBV6-2/TRBV6-3
clone size: NA
D gene: NA
CDR3 protein: CASSPSEDTQYF
CDR3 DNA: TGTGCCAGCAGCCCCTCGGAGGATACGCAGTATTTT